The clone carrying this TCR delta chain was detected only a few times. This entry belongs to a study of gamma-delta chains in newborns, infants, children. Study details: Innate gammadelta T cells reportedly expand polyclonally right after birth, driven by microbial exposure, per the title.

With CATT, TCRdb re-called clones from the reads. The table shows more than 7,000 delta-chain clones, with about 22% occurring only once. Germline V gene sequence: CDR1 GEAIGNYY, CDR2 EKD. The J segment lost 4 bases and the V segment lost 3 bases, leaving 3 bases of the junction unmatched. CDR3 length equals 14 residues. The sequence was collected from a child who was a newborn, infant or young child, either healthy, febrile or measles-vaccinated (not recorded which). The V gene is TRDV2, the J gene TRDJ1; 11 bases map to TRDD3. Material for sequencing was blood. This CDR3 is CACDVLGDSDKLIF. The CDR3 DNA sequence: TGTGCCTGTGACGTACTGGGGGATAGCGATAAACTCATCTTT.